These T cell receptor beta chains were read from a single sample in a study of CD8 T cells in ankylosing spondylitis. Each CDR3 protein gets one entry after TCRdb re-called the 5' RACE reads with MiXCR. The table lists about 130,000 distinct CDR3 sequences, over 6.5% of them singletons. The sample comprised blood, either unsorted or a sorted T cell fraction (not recorded which). These receptors were taken from a male donor with ankylosing spondylitis or in good health (not recorded which). Both conserved end residues are part of each CDR3. A D gene is named only where the DNA matches it firmly. Clone size is shown for a subset of rows, as once, few, many or a class of expanded clone.

TGTGCCAGCAGTTACTCGGAGGGGCAAGAGACCCAGTACTTC,CASSYSEGQETQYF,14,TRBJ2-5,TRBV6-5,many,NA
TGTGCCAGCAGTACAGCAGGGGCCCTCGAGCAGTACTTC,CASSTAGALEQYF,13,TRBJ2-7,TRBV27,many,NA
TGTGCCAGCAGCCGAGACGATCGGGGATTTCAAGAGACCCAGTACTTC,CASSRDDRGFQETQYF,16,TRBJ2-5,TRBV3-1,many,NA
TGTGCCAGCAGTTACCGGGACGGGTTCAATGAGCAGTTCTTC,CASSYRDGFNEQFF,14,TRBJ2-1,TRBV12-3/TRBV12-4,many,NA
TGCGCCAGCAGCTTGGTGTCTAGCGGGGCCAGCACAGATACGCAGTATTTT,CASSLVSSGASTDTQYF,17,TRBJ2-3,TRBV5-1,many,TRBD2
TGCAGCGTTGAACCCGATGGGGGGGATACGCAGTATTTT,CSVEPDGGDTQYF,13,TRBJ2-3,TRBV29-1,many,NA
TGCGCCAGCAGCAATACGTATTACGAGCAGTACTTC,CASSNTYYEQYF,12,TRBJ2-7,TRBV5-1,NA,NA
TGTGCCAGCAGCCTAGGACGGGGGACAGATACGCAGTATTTT,CASSLGRGTDTQYF,14,TRBJ2-3,TRBV5-6,many,NA
TGCGCCAGCAGCGGGACAGCTTACAATGAGCAGTTCTTC,CASSGTAYNEQFF,13,TRBJ2-1,TRBV5-1,many,TRBD1
TGTGCCTGGAGTGGGACGACGGATCAGCCCCAGCATTTT,CAWSGTTDQPQHF,13,TRBJ1-5,TRBV30,NA,NA